Sequencing of this T cell receptor beta chain was carried out in a study of T cell responses to AZD1222 COVID-19 vaccine. The V segment lost 6 bases and the J segment 0 bases; nucleotides outside the gene matches: 8. The CDR3 has 16 amino acids. Germline assignment: CDR1 GTSNPN and CDR2 SVGIG (reference sequence). Libraries were prepared by immunoSEQ multiplex PCR; TCRdb keeps only in-frame clonotypes and omits some of them. The sample gives about 110,000 clones, 85% to 95% of which show up once; 2.5% to 3.5% is in the top ten. Here the sequenced sample was peripheral blood, taken 28 days after the second AZD1222 dose. The receptor was derived from an adult who received the AZD1222 COVID-19 vaccine. The gene calls are TRBV30 and TRBJ2-6; 7 bases are shared with TRBD1. The CDR3 coding sequence is TGTGCCTGCCGACCGACAGGGAGCTCTGGGGCCAACGTCCTGACTTTC. Translation gives CACRPTGSSGANVLTF.